The 18 T cell receptor beta chains presented below share a single source sample, sequenced in a study of identifying expanded T cells in peripheral blood. Assay: immunoSEQ multiplex PCR; the TCRdb copy retains only in-frame clones and omits some. The sample yields 100,000 or so clones, around 88% seen once. The sample consisted of blood. All receptors derive from a person between 18 and 75 years old in good health.

The V and J genes are TRBV5-6 and TRBJ2-5; 10 nucleotides match TRBD1. CDR3 length: 15 residues. CDR1 and CDR2 from the germline V gene are SGHDT and YYEEEE. With V trimmed by 1 base and J by 4 bases, 4 bases remained unmatched. The CDR3 DNA is TGTGCCAGCAGCTTGCGGACAGGGGGTTTAGAGACCCAGTACTTC. As protein: CASSLRTGGLETQYF.

The gene calls are TRBV27 and TRBJ1-3, with 7 positions matching TRBD1. Germline V CDR1 and CDR2: MNHEY, SMNVEV (reference sequence). This CDR3 contains 16 residues. Trimming removed 4 bases from V and 5 bases from J; junction bases left unmatched: 11. Here the CDR3 reads CASSSPPGQQRNTIYF. CDR3 DNA: TGTGCCAGCAGTTCTCCCCCGGGACAGCAAAGAAACACCATATATTTT.

This chain uses TRBV27 with TRBJ2-7; D may correspond to TRBD1 or TRBD2 (6 bases each). The CDR3 sequence is 16 residues long. In germline, CDR1 is MNHEY, CDR2 SMNVEV (reference sequence). V dropped 6 bases and J dropped 1 base, with 19 bases sitting between them. The CDR3 DNA reads TGTGCCAGCAGCCTGAAGGGGGGTGTGCGGTCCTACGAGCAGTACTTC. Translated, it gives CASSLKGGVRSYEQYF.

The rearrangement uses TRBV7-2 and TRBJ2-3; 7 bases are a match to TRBD1. The CDR3 has 14 residues. Looked up from germline, CDR1 is SGHTA and CDR2 is FQGNSA. Trimming took 4 bases from V and 7 from J; bases not matched to a gene: 8. The chain's CDR3 is CASSSARGGNTQYF. CDR3 in DNA: TGTGCCAGCAGCTCCGCGAGAGGGGGCAATACGCAGTATTTT.

For the CDR3, the DNA is TGCGCCAGCAGCCCTAGCGGGGGGGCCGAAGAGACCCAGTACTTC. It translates to CASSPSGGAEETQYF. The chain uses TRBV5-1 and TRBJ2-5; 12 positions match TRBD2. The CDR3 loop spans 15 amino acids. The J segment lost 3 bases and the V segment lost 4 bases, leaving 4 bases of the junction unmatched. CDR1 SGHRS and CDR2 YFSETQ come from the germline V gene.

The chain carries TRBV30 and TRBJ2-1; D gene ambiguous. CDR3 length: 16 amino acids. V lost 0 bases to trimming and J lost 0 bases, with 12 bases between them. From germline, CDR1 is GTSNPN and CDR2 SVGIG (reference sequence). CDR3 protein: CAWSVLEPSSYNEQFF. DNA of the CDR3: TGTGCCTGGAGTGTACTGGAACCGAGCTCCTACAATGAGCAGTTCTTC.

This chain uses TRBV6-1 with TRBJ1-2; a possible D gene is TRBD1 (6 bases). This CDR3 contains 14 residues. The V and J ends lost 7 bases and 2 bases respectively, with 14 bases between them. Germline V CDR1 and CDR2: MNHNS, SASEGT. The CDR3 loop reads CASNIRQGNYGYTF. CDR3 DNA sequence: TGTGCCAGCAATATTAGGCAGGGGAACTATGGCTACACCTTC.

This clone occurred once. The CDR3 DNA follows: TGCGCCAGCAGCTTGGAACCGCGACAGGGTGTGCGTGGCACTGAAGCTTTCTTT. It translates to CASSLEPRQGVRGTEAFF. V gene TRBV5-1 combines with J gene TRBJ1-1; TRBD1 matches 7 bases. Germline CDR1 and CDR2: SGHRS and YFSETQ. The CDR3 has 18 residues. Losses at the gene ends were 0 bases for V and 4 bases for J; bases not matched to a gene: 15.

This clone was observed a single time. The J gene is TRBJ1-5, the V gene TRBV28; D is unresolved. CDR1 is MDHEN and CDR2 is SYDVKM in the germline V gene. CDR3 length equals 15 residues. V was cut by 2 bases and J by 1 base, with 9 bases left in between. The CDR3 reads CASSLAGESNQPQHF. CDR3 nucleotide sequence: TGTGCCAGCAGTTTAGCCGGGGAGAGCAATCAGCCCCAGCATTTT.

This chain connects TRBV2 to TRBJ2-4; 7 nucleotides agree with TRBD2. V dropped 7 bases and J dropped 6; count of bases not matched to a gene: 9. This CDR3 has 14 amino acids. Germline assignment: CDR1 SNHLY and CDR2 FYNNEI. CDR3 sequence (DNA): TGTGCCAGCACCAAGGGAGGGGCAACAAACATTCAGTACTTC. It yields the protein CASTKGGATNIQYF.

The count of this clone is one. This chain joins TRBV9 and TRBJ1-3; maybe TRBD1 (5 bases). Germline lookup yields CDR1 SGDLS and CDR2 YYNGEE. Trimming left V 4 bases short and J 2 bases short, with 10 bases between. The CDR3 has 14 amino acids. The CDR3 DNA sequence: TGTGCCAGCAGCCCAGGGAGACCTGGAAACACCATATATTTT. Amino acids: CASSPGRPGNTIYF.

This clone was seen just once. V usage is TRBV6-1 and J usage is TRBJ1-5; D unresolved. Trimming left V 7 bases short and J 0 bases short, with 10 bases between. The CDR3 loop spans 14 amino acids. Germline V gene sequence: CDR1 MNHNS, CDR2 SASEGT. CDR3 nucleotide sequence: TGTGCCAGCACCATAACAGATAGCAATCAGCCCCAGCATTTT. This sequence encodes CASTITDSNQPQHF.

This clone is a singleton in its sample. The V gene is TRBV2, the J gene TRBJ1-3; D remains unclear. Germline loops: CDR1 SNHLY, CDR2 FYNNEI. The CDR3 contains 16 residues. V lost 7 bases to trimming and J lost 0 bases, with 16 bases between them. The CDR3 DNA reads TGTGCCAGCACGGAGCGGGTCCCTCTCTCTGGAAACACCATATATTTT. It is translated as CASTERVPLSGNTIYF.

The chain combines TRBV7-2 with TRBJ2-5, with a possible D match to TRBD2 (5 bases). CDR1 is SGHTA, CDR2 FQGNSA, per germline. CDR3 length equals 15 residues. Trimming pared 1 base from V and 7 bases from J, leaving 16 bases between. This chain's CDR3 is CASSLVPGYRGTQYF. For the CDR3, the DNA is TGTGCCAGCAGCTTAGTACCTGGATACCGGGGGACCCAGTACTTC.

This sequence joins TRBV6-1 and TRBJ2-6; tentatively, D is TRBD1 (5 bases). This CDR3 is 16 amino acids long. Germline assignment: CDR1 MNHNS and CDR2 SASEGT. V was cut by 3 bases and J by 1 base, with 10 bases left in between. CDR3 DNA: TGTGCCAGCAGTGACGCAGGGATTTCTGGGGCCAACGTCCTGACTTTC. This sequence encodes CASSDAGISGANVLTF.

The chain employs TRBV5-1 and TRBJ1-2; D is unclear. The germline gives CDR1 SGHRS, CDR2 YFSETQ. The V end was cut by 0 bases, the J end by 4 bases, with 10 bases between. The CDR3 loop spans 14 amino acids. CDR3 sequence (DNA): TGCGCCAGCAGCTTGGAGGTGCTTACCTATGGCTACACCTTC. The encoded protein is CASSLEVLTYGYTF.

This clone showed up just once. This sequence joins TRBV4-3 and TRBJ2-7, with D maybe TRBD1 (5 bases). The V end lost 0 bases, the J end lost 5 bases, and 14 bases lay between the germline ends. Germline-derived CDR1 and CDR2 are LGHNA and YSLEER. The CDR3 runs 15 residues. CDR3: CASSQDYRINDEQYF. CDR3 nucleotide sequence: TGCGCCAGCAGCCAAGACTACAGGATTAACGACGAGCAGTACTTC.

The chain recombines TRBV18 with TRBJ1-2; TRBD1 is a possible D gene (5 bases). Trimming stripped 2 bases from V and 6 bases from J, with 13 bases between. This CDR3 comprises 14 residues. In germline, CDR1 is KGHSH, CDR2 LQKENI. The CDR3 coding sequence is TGTGCCAGCTCACCAGGGCTGGGGCCGGATGGCTACACCTTC. It is translated as CASSPGLGPDGYTF.